Shown below are 18 T cell receptor beta chains from a single sample sequenced in a study of CD8 T cells in Susac syndrome. An amount of RNA that ranged from roughly 0.5 to 1 ug was reverse transcribed with random hexamers. TCRdb called the immunoSEQ multiplex PCR reads again in MiXCR, with one record for every CDR3 protein. The table shows 200,000 to 250,000 distinct CDR3 sequences, with less than 95% occurring only once. Sequenced: CD4+ T cells from PBMCs. The receptors shown here come from a human donor with Susac syndrome.

The chain uses TRBV5-4 and TRBJ1-2, with D tentatively TRBD1 (5 bases). The length of the CDR3 is 15 residues. V lost 4 bases and J 4 bases, leaving 17 bases between the germline ends. Germline assignment: CDR1 SGHNT and CDR2 YYREEE (reference sequence). The CDR3 reads CASSRTGRDAYGYTF. The CDR3 bases are TGTGCCAGCAGCCGGACCGGGAGGGACGCCTATGGCTACACCTTC.

This chain joins TRBV12-3 or TRBV12-4 and TRBJ1-2; TRBD1 matches 7 bases. The CDR3 loop spans 15 amino acids. Germline trimming cut 5 bases from V and 3 bases from J; bases unmatched to any gene: 9. CDR3 sequence reads: CASSLQGIIDYGYTF. DNA of the CDR3: TGTGCCAGCAGTCTACAGGGGATTATTGACTATGGCTACACCTTC.

This chain uses TRBV4-3 with TRBJ1-3, with 9 bases fitting TRBD1. CDR3 size: 15 residues. Per germline, CDR1 LGHNA and CDR2 YSLEER. V was pared by 4 bases and J by 3 bases, with 4 bases of the junction left unmatched. The chain's CDR3 is CASSPDRGFGNTIYF. The DNA for the CDR3 is TGCGCCAGCAGCCCGGACAGGGGTTTTGGAAACACCATATATTTT.

This chain connects TRBV4-3 to TRBJ1-4; 9 nucleotides align to TRBD1. The germline gives CDR1 LGHNA, CDR2 YSLEER. CDR3 size: 16 residues. The junction had 0 bases not matched to a gene; V was cut back by 1 base and J by 0 bases. CDR3 in DNA: TGCGCCAGCAGCCAAGGGGACAGGGCAACTAATGAAAAACTGTTTTTT. Its translation: CASSQGDRATNEKLFF.

The rearrangement links TRBV9 to TRBJ2-3, with 10 bases identical to TRBD2. Per the germline V gene, CDR1 is SGDLS and CDR2 is YYNGEE. This CDR3 comprises 17 residues. V lost 0 bases to trimming and J lost 0 bases; unmatched junction nucleotides: 4. CDR3 DNA: TGTGCCAGCAGCGTAGTGACTAGCGGGTATAGCACAGATACGCAGTATTTT. Protein product: CASSVVTSGYSTDTQYF.

The genes are TRBV7-9 and TRBJ1-2; TRBD1 agrees at 8 bases. The CDR3 loop spans 14 amino acids. V trimming: 7 bases; J trimming: 5 bases; junction bases outside the gene matches: 9. Looked up from germline, CDR1 is SEHNR and CDR2 is FQNEAQ (reference sequence). CDR3 protein: CASTPGTGTYGYTF. The CDR3 DNA reads as TGTGCCAGCACCCCTGGGACAGGAACTTATGGCTACACCTTC.

The chain links TRBV25-1 to TRBJ2-3, with 7 bases fitting TRBD2. This CDR3 comprises 14 residues. Per germline, CDR1 MGHDK and CDR2 SYGVNS. The V segment lost 5 bases and the J segment 2 bases; nucleotides outside the gene matches: 4. CDR3 sequence reads: CASSKAGYTDTQYF. CDR3 coding DNA: TGTGCCAGCAGTAAAGCGGGGTACACAGATACGCAGTATTTT. Based on the CDR3 plus reference TRBV25-1 and TRBJ2-3, the full variable domain is EADIYQTPRYLVIGTGKKITLECSQTMGHDKMYWYQQDPGMELHLIHYSYGVNSTEKGDLSSESTVSRIRTEHFPLTLESARPSHTSQYLCASSKAGYTDTQYFGPGTRLTVL.

The gene calls are TRBV4-1 and TRBJ2-1; D may match TRBD1 or TRBD2 (5 bases each). The CDR3 is 15 residues long. Between the trimmed V and J ends, which lost 0 bases and 4 bases, there was a span of 10 bases. Germline V gene data show CDR1 as MGHRA and CDR2 as YSYEKL. DNA for the CDR3: TGCGCCAGCAGCCAAGAAGGGACCGGATACAATGAGCAGTTCTTC. Protein product: CASSQEGTGYNEQFF.

The rearrangement links TRBV3-1 to TRBJ2-1, with 9 positions matching TRBD2. J was trimmed by 5 bases and V by 1 base; bases with no gene match: 9. The CDR3 is made up of 17 amino acids. Germline loops: CDR1 LGHDT, CDR2 YNNKEL (reference sequence). CDR3 nucleotide sequence: TGTGCCAGCAGCCAAGTGACGCTAGCGGGGAGACACAATGAGCAGTTCTTC. As protein: CASSQVTLAGRHNEQFF.

This rearrangement joins TRBV5-6 to TRBJ2-7, with unresolved D. V was pared by 3 bases and J by 6 bases, with 7 bases between. The CDR3 length is 11 residues. Germline values: CDR1 SGHDT, CDR2 YYEEEE. In DNA form, the CDR3 reads TGTGCCAGCAGCTCCCCGGGCGAGCAGTACTTC. Its translation: CASSSPGEQYF.

The gene calls are TRBV27 and TRBJ2-3; no clear D gene. From germline, CDR1 is MNHEY and CDR2 SMNVEV (reference sequence). V shed 1 base and J shed 4 bases, with 3 bases lying between them. This CDR3 region has 12 residues. CDR3 loop: CASSLFPDTQYF. CDR3 sequence (DNA): TGTGCCAGCAGTTTATTCCCAGATACGCAGTATTTT.

The chain has TRBV9 and TRBJ2-1; no reliable D call. The CDR3 contains 14 residues. The germline V gene encodes CDR1 SGDLS and CDR2 YYNGEE. V was cut by 1 base and J by 3 bases, with 8 bases left in between. The CDR3 loop is CASSVSPVYNEQFF. CDR3 DNA: TGTGCCAGCAGCGTATCCCCGGTCTACAATGAGCAGTTCTTC. The whole variable domain, remainder taken from reference TRBV9 and TRBJ2-1, is DSGVTQTPKHLITATGQRVTLRCSPRSGDLSVYWYQQSLDQGLQFLIQYYNGEERAKGNILERFSAQQFPDLHSELNLSSLELGDSALYFCASSVSPVYNEQFFGPGTRLTVL.

The chain joins TRBV6-5 to TRBJ1-1; no reliable D call. The ends were cut back, 2 bases at V and 8 bases at J, with 12 bases in the middle. Germline-derived CDR1 and CDR2 are MNHEY and SVGAGI. The CDR3 consists of 13 residues. For the CDR3, the DNA is TGTGCCAGCAGTTACAGGAAGCCCCCCGAAGCTTTCTTT. This codes for CASSYRKPPEAFF.

The chain employs TRBV30 and TRBJ1-1; unclear D gene. Trimming removed 3 bases at V and 8 bases at J, with 19 bases between. This CDR3 is 14 amino acids long. The germline V gene encodes CDR1 GTSNPN and CDR2 SVGIG (reference sequence). CDR3 region: CAWRATHTGPEAFF. CDR3 in DNA: TGTGCCTGGAGAGCCACCCATACGGGCCCCGAAGCTTTCTTT.

V gene TRBV2 combines with J gene TRBJ2-5; D is perhaps TRBD1 (6 bases). V dropped 6 bases and J dropped 5 bases, with 13 bases sitting between them. CDR1 SNHLY and CDR2 FYNNEI come from the germline V gene. The CDR3 sequence is 13 residues long. In DNA form, the CDR3 reads TGTGCCAGCAGGTACAGGGAAACGGAGACCCAGTACTTC. It codes for CASRYRETETQYF.

The chain combines TRBV14 with TRBJ2-5, with a possible D match to TRBD1 (5 bases). This CDR3 comprises 12 residues. The V end was cut by 6 bases, the J end by 7 bases, with 12 bases between. In germline, CDR1 is SGHDN, CDR2 FVKESK. The CDR3 is CASSRSQGTQYF. The CDR3 bases are TGTGCCAGCAGTCGAAGTCAGGGGACCCAGTACTTC.

This chain joins TRBV30 and TRBJ1-5, with unresolved D. In germline, CDR1 is GTSNPN, CDR2 SVGIG (reference sequence). The CDR3 is 13 amino acids. Between the trimmed V and J ends, which lost 5 bases and 2 bases, there was a span of 10 bases. The CDR3 loop is CAWGRRGNQPQHF. CDR3 nucleotides: TGTGCCTGGGGTCGCCGGGGCAATCAGCCCCAGCATTTT.

This sequence joins TRBV30 and TRBJ2-6; D gene unclear. The germline V gene has CDR1 GTSNPN and CDR2 SVGIG (reference sequence). Trimming removed 5 bases from V and 5 bases from J, with 13 bases in between. The CDR3 runs 14 residues. CDR3 residues: CAWSKGSWANVLTF. As DNA, the CDR3 is TGTGCCTGGTCTAAGGGTAGCTGGGCCAACGTCCTGACTTTC.